This T cell receptor (beta chain) was observed in a study of blood T cell repertoires in COVID-19. Study-level information: Samples came from the United States, Italy and Spain, spanning acute and convalescent COVID-19.

Trimming removed 5 bases from V and 5 bases from J, with 12 bases in between. This CDR3 contains 13 residues. Authors' analysis steps: Counts of nucleated cells, estimated from reference gene primer amplification, were obtained. Here immunoSEQ multiplex PCR was the method, and the copy in TCRdb shows in-frame clones only, minus some. V and J calls and clone size are those listed in that table; D and trimming were worked out from the DNA. Counted here are fewer than 200,000 clones, around 84% occurring once; the ten biggest clones make up more than 0.85%. The sequenced sample was peripheral blood. This chain uses TRBV12-3 or TRBV12-4 with TRBJ1-1; D is unclear. The TCR sequence derives from a man in his forties with acute or convalescent COVID-19. CDR3 bases: TGTGCCAGCAGTACACGTCGGGGTACTGAAGCTTTCTTT. Protein sequence: CASSTRRGTEAFF.